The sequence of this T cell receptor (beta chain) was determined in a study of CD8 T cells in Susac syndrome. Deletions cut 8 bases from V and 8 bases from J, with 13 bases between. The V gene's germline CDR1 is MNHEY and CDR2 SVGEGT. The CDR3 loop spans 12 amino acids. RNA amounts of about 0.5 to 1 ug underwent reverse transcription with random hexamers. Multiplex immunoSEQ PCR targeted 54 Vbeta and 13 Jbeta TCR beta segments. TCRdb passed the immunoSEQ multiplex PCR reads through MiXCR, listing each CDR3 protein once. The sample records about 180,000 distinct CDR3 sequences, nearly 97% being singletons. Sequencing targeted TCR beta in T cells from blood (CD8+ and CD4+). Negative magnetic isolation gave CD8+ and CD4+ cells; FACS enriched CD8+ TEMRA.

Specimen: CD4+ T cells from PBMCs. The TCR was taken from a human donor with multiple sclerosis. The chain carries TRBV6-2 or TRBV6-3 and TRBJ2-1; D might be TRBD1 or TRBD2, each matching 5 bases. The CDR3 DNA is TGTGCCAGCGGCCTGGGGGTCGATGAGCAGTTCTTC. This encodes CASGLGVDEQFF.